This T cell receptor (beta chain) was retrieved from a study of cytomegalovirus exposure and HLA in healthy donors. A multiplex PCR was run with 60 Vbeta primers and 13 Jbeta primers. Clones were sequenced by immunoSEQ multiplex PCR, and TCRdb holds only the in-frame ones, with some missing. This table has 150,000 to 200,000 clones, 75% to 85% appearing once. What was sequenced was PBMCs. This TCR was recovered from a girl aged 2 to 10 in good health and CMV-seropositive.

The CDR3 here is CASSRGNRGTLSGANVLTF. The CDR3 DNA reads TGCGCCAGCAGTCGGGGCAACAGGGGAACACTCTCTGGGGCCAACGTCCTGACTTTC. This sequence joins TRBV23-1 and TRBJ2-6; 7 bases line up with TRBD1. TRBV23-1 is an ORF; its function is uncertain. The CDR3 covers 19 residues. The trim removed 4 bases at V and 0 bases at J, leaving 12 bases unmatched.